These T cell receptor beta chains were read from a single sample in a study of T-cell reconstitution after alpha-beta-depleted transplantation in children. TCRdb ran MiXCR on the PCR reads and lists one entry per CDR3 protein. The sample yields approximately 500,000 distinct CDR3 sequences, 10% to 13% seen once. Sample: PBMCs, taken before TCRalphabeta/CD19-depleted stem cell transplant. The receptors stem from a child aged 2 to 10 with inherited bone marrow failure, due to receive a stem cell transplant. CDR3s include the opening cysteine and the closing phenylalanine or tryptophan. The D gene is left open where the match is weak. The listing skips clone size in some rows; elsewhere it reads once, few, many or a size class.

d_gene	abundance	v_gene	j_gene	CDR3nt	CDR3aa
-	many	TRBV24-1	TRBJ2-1	TGTGCCACCAGTGCGCGCGCGACAGTCGATGAGCAGTTCTTC	CATSARATVDEQFF
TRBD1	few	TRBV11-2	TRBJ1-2	TGTGCCAGCAGCTCGGGACAGGGATGGTGGGGCTACACCTTC	CASSSGQGWWGYTF
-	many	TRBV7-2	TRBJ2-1	TGTGCCAGCAGCCCCACCCCGGAGGGTGAGCAGTTCTTC	CASSPTPEGEQFF
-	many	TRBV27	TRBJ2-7	TGTGCCAGCAGTTTCGGCGAGGGGACCGAGCAGTACTTC	CASSFGEGTEQYF
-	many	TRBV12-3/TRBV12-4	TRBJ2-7	TGTGCCAGCAGCCCTGAGGGGTCGGGGGATTACGAGCAGTACTTC	CASSPEGSGDYEQYF
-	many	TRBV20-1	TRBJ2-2	TGCAGTGCTCGCCATTATAGGGAGTGGGGGGAGCTGTTTTTT	CSARHYREWGELFF
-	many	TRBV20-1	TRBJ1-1	TGCAGTGCTAGAGGGGGCCCTCACACTGAAGCTTTCTTT	CSARGGPHTEAFF
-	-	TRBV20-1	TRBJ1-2	TGCAGTGCTAGAGATCCAGGTTCCGGGGGCTACACCTTC	CSARDPGSGGYTF
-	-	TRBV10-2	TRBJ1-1	TGCGCCAGCAGTGAACACTACCAGAAAGCTTTCTTT	CASSEHYQKAFF
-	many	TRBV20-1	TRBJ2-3	TGCAGTGCTAAACACCCGCACACAGATACGCAGTATTTT	CSAKHPHTDTQYF
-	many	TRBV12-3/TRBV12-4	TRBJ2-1	TGTGCCAGCGGAGCCCCTGGGGAGCAGTTCTTC	CASGAPGEQFF
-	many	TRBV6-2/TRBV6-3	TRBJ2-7	TGTGCCAGCAGTTCGGCCCTCTTCGCCTCCGAGCAGTACTTC	CASSSALFASEQYF
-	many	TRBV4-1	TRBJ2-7	TGCGCCAGCAGCCAAGTTGAGGGAAGCTCCTACGAGCAGTACTTC	CASSQVEGSSYEQYF
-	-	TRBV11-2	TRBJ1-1	TGTGCCAGCAGCTCGGTGATGGCGAACACTGAAGCTTTCTTT	CASSSVMANTEAFF
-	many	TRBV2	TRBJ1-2	TGTGCCAGCGCAAGCAGGGACCCCGGGACGGGTGGCTACACCTTC	CASASRDPGTGGYTF
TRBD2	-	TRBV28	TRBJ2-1	TGTGCCAGCAGTTCCCTAGCGGGAGGGCATAGGAATGAGCAGTTCTTC	CASSSLAGGHRNEQFF
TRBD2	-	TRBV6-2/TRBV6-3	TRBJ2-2	TGTGCCAGCAGTTATAGCGGGAGTGGGACCGGGGAGCTGTTTTTT	CASSYSGSGTGELFF
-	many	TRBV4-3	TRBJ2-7	TGCGCCAGCAGCCAAGATGTTAACAGGGTCGACGAGCAGTACTTC	CASSQDVNRVDEQYF
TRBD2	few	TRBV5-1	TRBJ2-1	TGCGCCAGCAGCGAGGGACTAGCGGAAACCAATGAGCAGTTCTTC	CASSEGLAETNEQFF
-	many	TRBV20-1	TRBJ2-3	TGCAGTGCTAGGGTTCCAGCAGTGGTAGATACGCAGTATTTT	CSARVPAVVDTQYF